This T cell receptor beta chain emerged from a study of T cell responses to AZD1222 COVID-19 vaccine. This CDR3 region has 18 residues. Study findings and constraints: Increases in Spike-specific TCR breadth and depth were seen after two AZD1222 doses. CD4 TCRs associated with vaccination spanned spike, dominating at 160-218 and 743-854.

This clone has only a few counts. What it binds is unknown. The assay was immunoSEQ multiplex PCR, and TCRdb's table has in-frame clones only and misses some. This table has about 99,000 clones, 70% to 90% appearing once. The chain recombines TRBV1 with TRBJ2-2; the table's D call TRBD2 went unverified against the DNA. TRBV1 is recorded as a pseudogene. The source is an adult in good health. This material consisted of peripheral blood, taken on day 0 of AZD1222 vaccination. In nucleotides, the CDR3 is TGCACCAGCAGCCACCGCCCGGGACTAGCGGCAAACACCGGGGAGCTGTTTTTT. It codes for CTSSHRPGLAANTGELFF.